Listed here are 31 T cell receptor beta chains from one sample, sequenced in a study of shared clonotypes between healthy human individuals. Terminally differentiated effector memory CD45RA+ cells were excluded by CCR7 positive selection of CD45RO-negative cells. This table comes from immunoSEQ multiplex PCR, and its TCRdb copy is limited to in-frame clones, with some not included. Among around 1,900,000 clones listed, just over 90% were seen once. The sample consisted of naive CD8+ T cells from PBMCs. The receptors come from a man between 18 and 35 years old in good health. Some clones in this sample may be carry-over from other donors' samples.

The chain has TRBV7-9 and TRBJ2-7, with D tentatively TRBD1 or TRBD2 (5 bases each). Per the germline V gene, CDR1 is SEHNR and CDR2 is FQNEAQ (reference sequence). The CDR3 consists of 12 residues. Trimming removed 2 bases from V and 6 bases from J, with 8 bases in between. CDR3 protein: CASSLMGVEQYF. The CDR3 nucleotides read TGTGCCAGCAGCTTAATGGGGGTCGAGCAGTACTTC.

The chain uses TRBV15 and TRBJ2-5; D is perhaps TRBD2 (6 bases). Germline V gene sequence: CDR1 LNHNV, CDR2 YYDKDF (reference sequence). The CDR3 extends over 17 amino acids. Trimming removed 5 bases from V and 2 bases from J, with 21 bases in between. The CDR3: CATSWGIGDLPQETQYF. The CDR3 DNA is TGTGCCACCAGCTGGGGAATAGGGGACTTGCCACAAGAGACCCAGTACTTC.

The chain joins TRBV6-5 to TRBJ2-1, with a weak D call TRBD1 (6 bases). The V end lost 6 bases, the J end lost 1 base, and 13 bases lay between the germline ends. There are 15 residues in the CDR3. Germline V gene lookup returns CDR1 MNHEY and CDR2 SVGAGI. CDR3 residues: CASSRTGTSYNEQFF. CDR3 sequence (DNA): TGTGCCAGCAGCCGGACCGGGACATCCTACAATGAGCAGTTCTTC.

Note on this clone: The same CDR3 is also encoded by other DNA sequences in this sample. The CDR3 loop is CASSLLGGSYEQYF. CDR3 DNA sequence: TGTGCCAGCAGTTTATTGGGGGGCTCCTACGAGCAGTACTTC. This chain connects TRBV28 to TRBJ2-7; maybe TRBD2 (6 bases). Germline CDR1 reads MDHEN; CDR2 reads SYDVKM. The length of the CDR3 is 14 residues. Trimming shortened V by 1 base and J by 0 bases, and 7 bases separated the two germline ends. The full variable domain, completed using reference TRBV28 and TRBJ2-7, is DVKVTQSSRYLVKRTGEKVFLECVQDMDHENMFWYRQDPGLGLRLIYFSYDVKMKEKGDIPEGYSVSREKKERFSLILESASTNQTSMYLCASSLLGGSYEQYFGPGTRLTVT.

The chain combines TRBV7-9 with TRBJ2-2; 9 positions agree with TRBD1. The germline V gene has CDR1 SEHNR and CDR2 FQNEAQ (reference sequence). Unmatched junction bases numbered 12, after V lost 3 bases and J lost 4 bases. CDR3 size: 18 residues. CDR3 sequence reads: CASSFGVGGQGLTGELFF. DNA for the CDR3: TGTGCCAGCAGCTTTGGGGTCGGGGGACAGGGTCTCACCGGGGAGCTGTTTTTT.

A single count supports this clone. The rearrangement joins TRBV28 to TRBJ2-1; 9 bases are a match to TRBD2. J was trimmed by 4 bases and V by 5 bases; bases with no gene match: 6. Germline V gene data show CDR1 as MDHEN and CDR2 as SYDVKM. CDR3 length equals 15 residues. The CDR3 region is CASSPSLAGYNEQFF. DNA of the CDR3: TGTGCCAGCAGTCCCTCCCTAGCGGGATACAATGAGCAGTTCTTC.

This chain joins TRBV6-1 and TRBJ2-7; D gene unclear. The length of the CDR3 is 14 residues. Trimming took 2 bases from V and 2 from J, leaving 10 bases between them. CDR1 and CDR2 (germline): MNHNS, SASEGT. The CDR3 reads CASSEPFGAYEQYF. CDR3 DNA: TGTGCCAGCAGTGAACCGTTTGGGGCCTACGAGCAGTACTTC.

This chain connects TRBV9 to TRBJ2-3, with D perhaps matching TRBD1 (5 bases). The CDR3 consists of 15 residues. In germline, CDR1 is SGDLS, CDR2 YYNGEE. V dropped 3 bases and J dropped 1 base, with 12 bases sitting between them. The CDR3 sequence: CASSATVTGTDTQYF. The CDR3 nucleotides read TGTGCCAGCAGCGCGACAGTCACGGGCACAGATACGCAGTATTTT.

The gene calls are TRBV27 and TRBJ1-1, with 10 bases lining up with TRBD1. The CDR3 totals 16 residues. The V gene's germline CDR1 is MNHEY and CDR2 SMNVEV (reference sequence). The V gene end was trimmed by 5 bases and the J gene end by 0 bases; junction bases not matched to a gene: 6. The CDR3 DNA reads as TGTGCCAGCAGTCTGACAGGGGGCTGGGTGAACACTGAAGCTTTCTTT. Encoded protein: CASSLTGGWVNTEAFF.

The CDR3: CASSLFAGTYEQYF. The CDR3 nucleotides are TGTGCCAGCAGTTTATTTGCAGGGACCTACGAGCAGTACTTC. The chain has TRBV28 and TRBJ2-7; TRBD1 might be the D (5 bases). CDR1 MDHEN and CDR2 SYDVKM come from the germline V gene. V lost 1 base and J lost 2, with 9 bases in between. The CDR3 runs to 14 residues.

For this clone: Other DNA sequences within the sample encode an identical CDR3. The CDR3 region has the DNA TGTGCCAGTAGTATCGACGGTGGCTACGAGCAGTACTTC. It yields the protein CASSIDGGYEQYF. This sequence joins TRBV19 and TRBJ2-7; D uncertain. V lost 3 bases to trimming and J lost 3 bases, with 9 bases between them. The CDR3 extends over 13 amino acids. Per the germline V gene, CDR1 is LNHDA and CDR2 is SQIVND (reference sequence). The complete variable domain, with remaining parts taken from reference TRBV19 and TRBJ2-7, reads DGGITQSPKYLFRKEGQNVTLSCEQNLNHDAMYWYRQDPGQGLRLIYYSQIVNDFQKGDIAEGYSVSREKKESFPLTVTSAQKNPTAFYLCASSIDGGYEQYFGPGTRLTVT.

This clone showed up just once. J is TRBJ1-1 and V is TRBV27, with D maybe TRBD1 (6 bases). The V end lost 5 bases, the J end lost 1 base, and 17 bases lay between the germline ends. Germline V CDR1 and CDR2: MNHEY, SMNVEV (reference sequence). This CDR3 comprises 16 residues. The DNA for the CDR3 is TGTGCCAGCAGTCCTGAACCAGGGGACACGAACACTGAAGCTTTCTTT. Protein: CASSPEPGDTNTEAFF.

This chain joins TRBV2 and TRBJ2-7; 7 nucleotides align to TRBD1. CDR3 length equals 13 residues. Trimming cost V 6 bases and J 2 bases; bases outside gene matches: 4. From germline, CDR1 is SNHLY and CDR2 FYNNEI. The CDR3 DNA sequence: TGTGCCAGCAGCCCCCAGGGGGCCTACGAGCAGTACTTC. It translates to CASSPQGAYEQYF.

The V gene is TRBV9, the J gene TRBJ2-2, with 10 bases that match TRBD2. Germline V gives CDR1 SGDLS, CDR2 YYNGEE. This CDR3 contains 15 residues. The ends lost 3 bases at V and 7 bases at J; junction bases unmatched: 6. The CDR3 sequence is CASSGAGGPSGELFF. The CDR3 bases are TGTGCCAGCAGCGGAGCGGGAGGGCCAAGCGGGGAGCTGTTTTTT.

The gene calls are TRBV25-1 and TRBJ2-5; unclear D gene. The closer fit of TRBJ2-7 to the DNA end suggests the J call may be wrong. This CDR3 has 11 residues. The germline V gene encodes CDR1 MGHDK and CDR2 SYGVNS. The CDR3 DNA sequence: TGTGCCAGCAAAAGGGCCTACGAGCAGTACTTC. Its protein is CASKRAYEQYF.

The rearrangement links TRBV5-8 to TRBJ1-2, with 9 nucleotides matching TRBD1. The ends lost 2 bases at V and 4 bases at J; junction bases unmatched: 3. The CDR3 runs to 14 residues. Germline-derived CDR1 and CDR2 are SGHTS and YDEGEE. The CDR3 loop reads CASSLGTGPYGYTF. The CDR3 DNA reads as TGTGCCAGCAGCTTAGGGACAGGGCCCTATGGCTACACCTTC.

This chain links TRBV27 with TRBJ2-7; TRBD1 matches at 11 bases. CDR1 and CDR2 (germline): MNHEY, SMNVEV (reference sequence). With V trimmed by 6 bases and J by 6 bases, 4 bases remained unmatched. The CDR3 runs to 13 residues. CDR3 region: CASRGTGGGEQYF. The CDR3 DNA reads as TGTGCCAGCAGAGGGACAGGGGGTGGCGAGCAGTACTTC.

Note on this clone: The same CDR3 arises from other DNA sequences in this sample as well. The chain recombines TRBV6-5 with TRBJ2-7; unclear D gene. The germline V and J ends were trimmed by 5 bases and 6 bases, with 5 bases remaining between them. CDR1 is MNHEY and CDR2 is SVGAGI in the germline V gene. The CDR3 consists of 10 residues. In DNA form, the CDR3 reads TGTGCCAGCAGTGACGGCGAGCAGTACTTC. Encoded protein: CASSDGEQYF.

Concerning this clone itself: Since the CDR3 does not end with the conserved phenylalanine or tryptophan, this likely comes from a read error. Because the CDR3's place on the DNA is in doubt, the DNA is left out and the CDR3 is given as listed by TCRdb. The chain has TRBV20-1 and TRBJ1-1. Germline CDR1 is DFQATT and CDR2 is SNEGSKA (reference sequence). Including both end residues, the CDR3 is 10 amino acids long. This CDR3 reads CSVRGTPWGI.

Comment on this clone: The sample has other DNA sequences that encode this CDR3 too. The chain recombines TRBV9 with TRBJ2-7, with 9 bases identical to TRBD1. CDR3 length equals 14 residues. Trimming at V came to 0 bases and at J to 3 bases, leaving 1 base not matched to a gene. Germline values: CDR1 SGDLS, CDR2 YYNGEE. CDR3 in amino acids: CASSVGQGVYEQYF. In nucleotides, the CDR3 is TGTGCCAGCAGCGTAGGACAGGGGGTCTACGAGCAGTACTTC.

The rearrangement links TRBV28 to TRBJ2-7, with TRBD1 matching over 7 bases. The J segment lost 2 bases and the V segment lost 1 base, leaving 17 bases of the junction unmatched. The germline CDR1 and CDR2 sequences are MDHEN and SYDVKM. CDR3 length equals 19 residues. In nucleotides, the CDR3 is TGTGCCAGCAGTTTATCCCCAAAAGTACAGGGGCGACACCCCTACGAGCAGTACTTC. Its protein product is CASSLSPKVQGRHPYEQYF.

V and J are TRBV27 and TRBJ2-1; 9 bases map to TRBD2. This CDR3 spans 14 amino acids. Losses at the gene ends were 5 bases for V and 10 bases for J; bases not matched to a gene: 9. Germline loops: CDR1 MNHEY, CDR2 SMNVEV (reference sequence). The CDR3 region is CASSNLAGITEQFF. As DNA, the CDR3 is TGTGCCAGCAGTAATCTAGCGGGAATTACCGAGCAGTTCTTC.

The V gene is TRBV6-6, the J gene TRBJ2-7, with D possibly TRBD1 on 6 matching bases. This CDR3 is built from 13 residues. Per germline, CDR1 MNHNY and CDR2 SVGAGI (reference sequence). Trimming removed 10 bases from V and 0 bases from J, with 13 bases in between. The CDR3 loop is CATKTGLSYEQYF. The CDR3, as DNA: TGTGCCACCAAGACAGGCCTCTCCTACGAGCAGTACTTC.

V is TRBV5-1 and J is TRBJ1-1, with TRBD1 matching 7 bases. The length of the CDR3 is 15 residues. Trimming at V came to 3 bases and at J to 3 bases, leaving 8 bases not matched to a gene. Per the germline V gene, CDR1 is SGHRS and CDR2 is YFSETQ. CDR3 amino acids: CASSWNRGSDTEAFF. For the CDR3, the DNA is TGCGCCAGCAGCTGGAACAGGGGCAGCGACACTGAAGCTTTCTTT. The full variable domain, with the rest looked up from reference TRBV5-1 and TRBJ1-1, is KAGVTQTPRYLIKTRGQQVTLSCSPISGHRSVSWYQQTPGQGLQFLFEYFSETQRNKGNFPGRFSGRQFSNSRSEMNVSTLELGDSALYLCASSWNRGSDTEAFFGQGTRLTVV.

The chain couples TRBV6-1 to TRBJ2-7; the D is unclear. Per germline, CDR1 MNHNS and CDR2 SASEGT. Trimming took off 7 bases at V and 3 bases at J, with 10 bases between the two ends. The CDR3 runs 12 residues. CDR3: CASIGRSYEQYF. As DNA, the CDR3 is TGTGCCAGCATTGGCAGGAGCTACGAGCAGTACTTC.

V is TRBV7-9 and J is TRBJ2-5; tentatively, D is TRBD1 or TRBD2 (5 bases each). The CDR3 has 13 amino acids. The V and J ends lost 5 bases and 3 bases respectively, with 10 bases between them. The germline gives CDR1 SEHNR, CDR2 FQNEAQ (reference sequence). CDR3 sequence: CASSGTLKETQYF. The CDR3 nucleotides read TGTGCCAGCAGCGGGACCTTAAAAGAGACCCAGTACTTC.

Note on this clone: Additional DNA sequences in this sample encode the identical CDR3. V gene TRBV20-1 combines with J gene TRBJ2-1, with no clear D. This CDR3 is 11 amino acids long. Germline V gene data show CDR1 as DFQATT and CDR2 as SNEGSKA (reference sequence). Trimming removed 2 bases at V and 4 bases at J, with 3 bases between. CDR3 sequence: CSARLYNEQFF. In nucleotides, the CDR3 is TGCAGTGCTAGACTTTACAATGAGCAGTTCTTC.

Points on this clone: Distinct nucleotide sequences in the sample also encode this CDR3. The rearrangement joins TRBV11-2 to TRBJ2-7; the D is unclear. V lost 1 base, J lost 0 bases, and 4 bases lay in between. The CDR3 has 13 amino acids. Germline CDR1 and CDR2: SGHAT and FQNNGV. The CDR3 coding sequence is TGTGCCAGCAGCTTAGTAGGCTCCTACGAGCAGTACTTC. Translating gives CASSLVGSYEQYF. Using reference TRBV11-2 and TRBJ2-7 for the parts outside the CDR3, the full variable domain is EAGVAQSPRYKIIEKRQSVAFWCNPISGHATLYWYQQILGQGPKLLIQFQNNGVVDDSQLPKDRFSAERLKGVDSTLKIQPAKLEDSAVYLCASSLVGSYEQYFGPGTRLTVT.

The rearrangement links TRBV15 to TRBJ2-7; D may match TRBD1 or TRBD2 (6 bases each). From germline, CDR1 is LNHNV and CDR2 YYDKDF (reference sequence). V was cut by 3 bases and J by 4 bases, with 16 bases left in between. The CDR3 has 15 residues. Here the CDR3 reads CATSRGAGEVYEQYF. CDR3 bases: TGTGCCACCAGCAGGGGGGCAGGGGAGGTGTACGAGCAGTACTTC.

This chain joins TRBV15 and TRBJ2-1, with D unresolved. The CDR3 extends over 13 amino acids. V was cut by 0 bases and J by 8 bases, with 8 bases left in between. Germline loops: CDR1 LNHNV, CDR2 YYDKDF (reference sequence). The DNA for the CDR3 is TGTGCCACCAGCAGAGACGGCCGTCATGAGCAGTTCTTC. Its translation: CATSRDGRHEQFF.

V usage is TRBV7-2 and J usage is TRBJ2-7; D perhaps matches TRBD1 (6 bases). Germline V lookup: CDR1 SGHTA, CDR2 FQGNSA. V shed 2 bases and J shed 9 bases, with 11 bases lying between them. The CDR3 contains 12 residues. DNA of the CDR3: TGTGCCAGCAGCTTAACCGGACAGTTGCAGTACTTC. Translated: CASSLTGQLQYF.